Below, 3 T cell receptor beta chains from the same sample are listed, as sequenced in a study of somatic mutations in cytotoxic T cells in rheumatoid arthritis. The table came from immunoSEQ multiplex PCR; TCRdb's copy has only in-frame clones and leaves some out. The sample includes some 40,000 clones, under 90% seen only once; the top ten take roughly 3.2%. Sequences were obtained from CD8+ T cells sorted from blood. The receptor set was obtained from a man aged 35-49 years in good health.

This chain's CDR3 is CASSLYRPRTGGAYEQYF. The CDR3, as DNA: TGTGCCAGCAGTTTATATCGCCCTCGGACAGGGGGGGCCTACGAGCAGTACTTC. The chain carries TRBV28 and TRBJ2-7, with 10 bases identical to TRBD1. This CDR3 has 18 residues. Germline CDR1 and CDR2: MDHEN and SYDVKM. V was clipped by 1 base and J by 2 bases; unmatched bases: 11.

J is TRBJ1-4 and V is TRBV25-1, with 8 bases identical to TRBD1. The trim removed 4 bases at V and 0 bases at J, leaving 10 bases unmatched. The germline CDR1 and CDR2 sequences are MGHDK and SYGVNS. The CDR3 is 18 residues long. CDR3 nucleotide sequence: TGTGCCAGCAGTGTAGAGGACAGGGCCGTTGCAACTAATGAAAAACTGTTTTTT. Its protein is CASSVEDRAVATNEKLFF.

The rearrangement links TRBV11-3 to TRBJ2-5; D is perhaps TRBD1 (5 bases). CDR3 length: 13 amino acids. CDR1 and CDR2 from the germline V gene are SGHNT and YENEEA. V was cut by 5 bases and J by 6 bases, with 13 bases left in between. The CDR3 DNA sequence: TGTGCCAGCAGCCCGGGCTTGGGGCAGACCCAGTACTTC. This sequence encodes CASSPGLGQTQYF.